This TCR beta chain is from a study of vaccination and CD4 T cells after COVID-19. Study details: Drawing of post-COVID samples took place a median approximately 100 days after diagnosis (range 35 to 161).

This CDR3 has 11 amino acids. In germline, CDR1 is GTSNPN, CDR2 SVGIG (reference sequence). V shed 4 bases and J shed 8 bases, with 9 bases lying between them. Treatment given: roughly 10-day PBMC culture with coronavirus spike peptide pools or control peptides (ViraFEST assay). Concerning this clonotype: Its target is not known.

Sequencing of DNA taken from cultured CD4+ T cells relied on the Oncomine TCR Beta short-read assay. TCRdb re-called the PCR reads with MiXCR, one entry per CDR3 protein. This table has 20,000 to 25,000 distinct CDR3 sequences, around 44% appearing once. The material sequenced was CD4+ T cells from blood, cultured in vitro. The sequence derives from a human donor who had recovered from COVID-19. V is TRBV30 and J is TRBJ2-1, with D perhaps TRBD1 (5 bases). This chain's CDR3 is CAWTGSYEQFF. The CDR3 region has the DNA TGTGCCTGGACAGGGTCCTATGAGCAGTTCTTC. Full variable domain (rest looked up from reference TRBV30 and TRBJ2-1): SQTIHQWPATLVQPVGSPLSLECTVEGTSNPNLYWYRQAAGRGLQLLFYSVGIGQISSEVPQNLSASRPQDRQFILSSKKLLLSDSGFYLCAWTGSYEQFFGPGTRLTVL.